A selection of T cell receptor beta chains follows, all from one sample in a study of regulatory T cells in long-lasting Graves disease. TCRdb independently ran MiXCR on the multiplex PCR reads; one entry per CDR3 protein. The profile shows under 350,000 distinct CDR3 sequences, more than 20% of them singletons. The sample consisted of peripheral blood mononuclear cells (PBMCs), taken when the disease was refractory, from a patient treated with antithyroid drugs. The receptors were gathered from a female donor with Graves disease. Both conserved end residues are part of each CDR3. Each record gives: clone size, J gene, V gene, D gene, CDR3 DNA, CDR3 protein. The D gene is left open where the match is weak. Clone size is shown for a subset of rows, as once, few, many or a class of expanded clone.

>few|TRBJ1-3|TRBV20-1|NA
TGCAGTGCTAGAGATCCGGCAGGCTCTGGAAACACCATATATTTT
CSARDPAGSGNTIYF
>NA|TRBJ2-2|TRBV12-3/TRBV12-4|TRBD2
TGTGCCAGCACCAAAAGCGGGACGAACACCGGGGAGCTGCTTTTT
CASTKSGTNTGELLF
>NA|TRBJ1-6|TRBV10-3|NA
TGTGCCATCAACACTGGGCCTAATTCACCCCTCCACTTT
CAINTGPNSPLHF
>NA|TRBJ1-1|TRBV18|NA
TGTGCCAGCTCACTGTATACGAGCACTGAAGCTTTCTTT
CASSLYTSTEAFF
>NA|TRBJ2-5|TRBV7-8|NA
TGTGCCAGCAGCGAACGGGGGTCTCTGGAGACCCAGTACTTC
CASSERGSLETQYF
>NA|TRBJ2-2|TRBV7-2|TRBD1
TGTGCCAGCAGCTTGATTTTGGGGAACAGGGGGAACACCGGGGAGCTGTTTTTT
CASSLILGNRGNTGELFF
>few|TRBJ1-1|TRBV12-3/TRBV12-4|NA
TGTGCCAGCACGGCGAACACTGAAGCTTTCTTT
CASTANTEAFF
>NA|TRBJ1-5|TRBV28|NA
TGTGCCAGCAGTTTAGGAGTTCCCGATCAGCCCCAGCATTTT
CASSLGVPDQPQHF
>few|TRBJ2-7|TRBV18|NA
TGTGCCAGCTCATCCACAGTTTACGCGGAGCAGTACTTC
CASSSTVYAEQYF
>NA|TRBJ1-1|TRBV7-2|NA
TGTGCCAGCAGACCTCCCTCAGGGGCCGATGGAGCTTTCTTT
CASRPPSGADGAFF
>many|TRBJ2-7|TRBV7-8|TRBD2
TGTGCCAGCAGCTTACTAGCGGGAGGCGTGAACGAGCAGTACTTC
CASSLLAGGVNEQYF
>many|TRBJ1-1|TRBV7-3|NA
TGTGCCAGCAGTGAACACCCCAAGGAGACTGAAGCTTTCTTT
CASSEHPKETEAFF
>few|TRBJ2-2|TRBV6-5|TRBD1
TGTGCCAGCAGTTACAGGGGGCAAACCCCGAACACCGGGGAGCTGTTTTTT
CASSYRGQTPNTGELFF
>NA|TRBJ1-1|TRBV5-1|NA
TGCGCCAGCAGCACTACCCCCAGGGACACTGAAGCTTTCTTT
CASSTTPRDTEAFF
>few|TRBJ1-1|TRBV12-3/TRBV12-4|TRBD1
TGTGCCAGCAGTTTACCCACCGGGACAGGGCTGAACACTGAAGCTTTCTTT
CASSLPTGTGLNTEAFF
>many|TRBJ1-2|TRBV6-5|TRBD1
TGTGCCAGCAGTTACCTCAGACAGGGCAGCTACACCTTC
CASSYLRQGSYTF
>few|TRBJ1-1|TRBV5-1|NA
TGCGCCAGCAATGAGCGGGGAGACTACACTGAAGCTTTCTTT
CASNERGDYTEAFF
>many|TRBJ2-5|TRBV12-3/TRBV12-4|NA
TGTGCCAGCAGTTTTCTGGACCAAGAGACCCAGTACTTC
CASSFLDQETQYF
>many|TRBJ1-5|TRBV18|NA
TGTGCCAGCTCACCCTTACAGGGAGATCAGGAACCCCAGCATTTT
CASSPLQGDQEPQHF
>NA|TRBJ2-3|TRBV7-3|NA
TGTGCCAGCAGCTTAAGTCGGGGCACAGATACGCAGTATTTT
CASSLSRGTDTQYF
>few|TRBJ2-7|TRBV7-8|NA
TGTGCCAGCAGCTTAGAGGGATTCCAGACCTACGAGCAGTACTTC
CASSLEGFQTYEQYF
>once|TRBJ2-1|TRBV13|TRBD2
TGTGCCAGCAGCTTGTGGGCGATAGGCGGGAGGCCATACAATGAGCAGTTCTTC
CASSLWAIGGRPYNEQFF
>many|TRBJ2-7|TRBV6-1|NA
TGTGCCAGCAGTCTCCCGGGAACAGCCACCTACGAGCAGTACTTC
CASSLPGTATYEQYF
>NA|TRBJ2-1|TRBV28|NA
TGTGCCAGCAGTTCCCCTACAGGGAAAACTGGGAATGAGCAGTTCTTC
CASSSPTGKTGNEQFF
>NA|TRBJ2-3|TRBV9|NA
TGTGCCAGCAGCGTAGCCCCCCCGGATACGCAGTATTTT
CASSVAPPDTQYF
>many|TRBJ2-5|TRBV12-3/TRBV12-4|NA
TGTGCCAGCAGTTACCGGACAGCTCCTCAAGAGACCCAGTACTTC
CASSYRTAPQETQYF
>NA|TRBJ1-5|TRBV4-1|TRBD1
TGCGCCAGCAGCCAGGAACAGGGGGTTGGTCAGCCCCAGCATTTT
CASSQEQGVGQPQHF
>NA|TRBJ2-7|TRBV6-1|TRBD1
TGTGCCAGCAGTGAATTCGGGACAGGGGACCACGAGCAGTACTTC
CASSEFGTGDHEQYF
>few|TRBJ1-2|TRBV19|NA
TGTGCCAGTAGTGTTGACGTCACGTATGGCTACACCTTC
CASSVDVTYGYTF
>many|TRBJ2-1|TRBV11-1|NA
TGTGCCAGCAGCGCCCTCGGGCACAATGAGCAGTTCTTC
CASSALGHNEQFF
>many|TRBJ1-1|TRBV28|NA
TGTGCCAGCACCGTAAGGGCTTTCTTT
CASTVRAFF
>many|TRBJ2-5|TRBV28|NA
TGTGCCAGCAGTGGCGTTAAAGAGACCCAGTACTTC
CASSGVKETQYF
>many|TRBJ1-4|TRBV27|TRBD1
TGTGCCAGCAGTAAGTTCGGGACAGCGTCTAATGAAAAACTGTTTTTT
CASSKFGTASNEKLFF
>few|TRBJ2-2|TRBV6-4|NA
TGTGCCAGCAGCTCCGGGGTCTACACCGGGGAGCTGTTTTTT
CASSSGVYTGELFF
>few|TRBJ1-3|TRBV20-1|NA
TGCAGTGCTAGTTCTCCGTCCTCTGGAAACACCATATATTTT
CSASSPSSGNTIYF
>NA|TRBJ2-1|TRBV2|NA
TGTGCCAGCAGTGAGAGTCTCTACGAACACGATGAGCAGTTCTTC
CASSESLYEHDEQFF
>many|TRBJ1-2|TRBV28|NA
TGTGCCAGCAGGGACGGTCTCTATGGCTACACCTTC
CASRDGLYGYTF
>NA|TRBJ2-3|TRBV11-2|TRBD2
TGTGCCAGCAGCTTTTGGGGGGGGACTAGCAATTCAGATACGCAGTATTTT
CASSFWGGTSNSDTQYF
>NA|TRBJ1-1|TRBV27|NA
TGTGCCAGCAGTTCGCGTAAGGTAGACTGGGGGGTCACTGAAGCTTTCTTT
CASSSRKVDWGVTEAFF
>few|TRBJ2-5|TRBV9|TRBD2
TGTGCCAGCAGTAAGGAAGTGGGACTAGCGGGAGGGGGGGAGACCCAGTACTTC
CASSKEVGLAGGGETQYF
>NA|TRBJ1-2|TRBV4-3|NA
TGCGCCAGCAGCCAGGGGCCCCGGACAGACAGCTATGGCTACACCTTC
CASSQGPRTDSYGYTF
>NA|TRBJ1-5|TRBV27|NA
TGTGCCAGCAGCCGCGGCGGAATCAATCAGCCCCAGCATTTT
CASSRGGINQPQHF
>NA|TRBJ1-1|TRBV20-1|TRBD1
TGCAGTGCTAGAACGTTGGTGGGACAGGGGGCTATGAACACTGGAGCTTTCTTT
CSARTLVGQGAMNTGAFF
>NA|TRBJ2-1|TRBV18|NA
TGTGCCAGCTCACCTCAGGGGAGCGGCTCCTACAATGAGCAGTTCTTC
CASSPQGSGSYNEQFF
>NA|TRBJ1-2|TRBV5-6|NA
TGTGCCAGCAGAGGACGGCACTATGGCTACACCTTC
CASRGRHYGYTF